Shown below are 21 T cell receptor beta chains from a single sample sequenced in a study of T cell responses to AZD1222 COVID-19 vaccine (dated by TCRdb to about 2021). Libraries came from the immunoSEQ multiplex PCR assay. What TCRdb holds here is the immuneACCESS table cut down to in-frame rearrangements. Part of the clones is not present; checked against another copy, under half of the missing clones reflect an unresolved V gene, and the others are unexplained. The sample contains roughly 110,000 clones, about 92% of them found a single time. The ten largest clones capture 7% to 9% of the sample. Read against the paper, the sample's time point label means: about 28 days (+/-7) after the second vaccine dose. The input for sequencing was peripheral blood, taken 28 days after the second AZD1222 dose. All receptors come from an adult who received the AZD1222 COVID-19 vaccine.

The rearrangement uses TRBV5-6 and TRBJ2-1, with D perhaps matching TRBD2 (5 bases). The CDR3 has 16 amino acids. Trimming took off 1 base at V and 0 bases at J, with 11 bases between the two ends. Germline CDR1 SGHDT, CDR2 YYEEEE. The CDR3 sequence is CASSLTTGSSYNEQFF. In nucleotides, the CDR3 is TGTGCCAGCAGCTTGACTACGGGGAGCTCCTACAATGAGCAGTTCTTC.

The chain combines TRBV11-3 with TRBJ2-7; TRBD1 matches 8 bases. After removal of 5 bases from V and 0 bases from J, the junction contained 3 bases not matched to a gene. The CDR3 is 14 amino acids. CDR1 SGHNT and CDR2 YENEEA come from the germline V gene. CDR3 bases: TGTGCCAGCAGCGAAACAGGGGGCTCCTACGAGCAGTACTTC. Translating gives CASSETGGSYEQYF.

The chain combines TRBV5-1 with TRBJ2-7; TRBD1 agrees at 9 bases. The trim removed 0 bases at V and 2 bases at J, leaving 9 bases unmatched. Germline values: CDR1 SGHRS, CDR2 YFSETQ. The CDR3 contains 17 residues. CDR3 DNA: TGCGCCAGCAGCTTGGTTACCGGGACAGGGCGGCCCTACGAGCAGTACTTC. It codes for CASSLVTGTGRPYEQYF.

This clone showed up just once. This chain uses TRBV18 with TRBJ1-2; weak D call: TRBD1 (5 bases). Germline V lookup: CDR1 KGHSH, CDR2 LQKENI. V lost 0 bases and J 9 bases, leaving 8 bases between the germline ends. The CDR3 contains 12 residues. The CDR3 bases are TGTGCCAGCTCACCACCGGAGGGGAGCTACACCTTC. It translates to CASSPPEGSYTF.

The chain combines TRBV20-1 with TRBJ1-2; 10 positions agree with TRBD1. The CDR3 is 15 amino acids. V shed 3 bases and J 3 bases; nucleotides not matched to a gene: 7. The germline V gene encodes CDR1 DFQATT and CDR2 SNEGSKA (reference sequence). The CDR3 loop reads CSASGTGVRDYGYTF. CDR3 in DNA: TGCAGTGCTAGTGGGACAGGGGTTAGGGACTATGGCTACACCTTC.

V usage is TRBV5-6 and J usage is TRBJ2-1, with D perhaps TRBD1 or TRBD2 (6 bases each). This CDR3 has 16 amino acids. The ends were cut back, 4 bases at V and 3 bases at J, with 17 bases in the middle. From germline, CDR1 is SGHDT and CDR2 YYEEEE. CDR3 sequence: CASSPRGPSNYNEQFF. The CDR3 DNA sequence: TGTGCCAGCAGCCCTCGGGGGCCCTCAAACTACAATGAGCAGTTCTTC.

The CDR3 sequence is CASSATPLNTEAFF. CDR3 nucleotide sequence: TGTGCCAGTAGTGCTACCCCATTGAACACTGAAGCTTTCTTT. V usage is TRBV19 and J usage is TRBJ1-1; D not resolved. V gave up 5 bases and J gave up 0 bases, with 10 bases separating them. Germline-derived CDR1 and CDR2 are LNHDA and SQIVND (reference sequence). CDR3 size: 14 residues. The whole variable domain, filled in from reference TRBV19 and TRBJ1-1, reads DGGITQSPKYLFRKEGQNVTLSCEQNLNHDAMYWYRQDPGQGLRLIYYSQIVNDFQKGDIAEGYSVSREKKESFPLTVTSAQKNPTAFYLCASSATPLNTEAFFGQGTRLTVV.

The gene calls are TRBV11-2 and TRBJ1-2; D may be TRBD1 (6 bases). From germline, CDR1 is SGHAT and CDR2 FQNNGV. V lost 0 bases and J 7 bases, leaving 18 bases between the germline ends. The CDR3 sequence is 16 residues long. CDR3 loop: CASSLDPGGAPGGYTF. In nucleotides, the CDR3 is TGTGCCAGCAGCTTAGACCCCGGGGGCGCCCCGGGTGGCTACACCTTC.

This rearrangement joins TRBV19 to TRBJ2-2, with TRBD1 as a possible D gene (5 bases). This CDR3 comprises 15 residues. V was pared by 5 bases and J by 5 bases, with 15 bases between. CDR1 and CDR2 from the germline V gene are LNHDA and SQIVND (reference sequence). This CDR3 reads CASSPLAGSTGELFF. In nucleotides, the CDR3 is TGTGCCAGTAGTCCCCTGGCAGGGTCGACCGGGGAGCTGTTTTTT.

The CDR3 coding sequence is TGTGCCAGCAGCCAAGGGGACGGACCCCAAGAGACCCAGTACTTC. This translates into CASSQGDGPQETQYF. This sequence joins TRBV4-2 and TRBJ2-5; D is possibly TRBD1 or TRBD2 (5 bases each). CDR1 is LGHNA, CDR2 YNFKEQ, per germline. V lost 1 base to trimming and J lost 1 base, with 10 bases between them. The CDR3 contains 15 residues.

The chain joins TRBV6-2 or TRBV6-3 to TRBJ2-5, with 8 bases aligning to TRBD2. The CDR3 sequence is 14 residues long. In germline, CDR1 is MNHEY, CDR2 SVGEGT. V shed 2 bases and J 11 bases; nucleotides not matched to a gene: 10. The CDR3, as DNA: TGTGCCAGCAGTTACCTGGGACTAGGAGCAACTCAGTACTTC. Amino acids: CASSYLGLGATQYF.

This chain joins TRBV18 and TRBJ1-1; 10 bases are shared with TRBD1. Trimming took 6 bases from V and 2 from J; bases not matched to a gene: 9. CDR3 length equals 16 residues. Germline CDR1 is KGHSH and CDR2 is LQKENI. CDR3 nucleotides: TGTGCCAGCTCCCTGGGGACAGGGGCTGTCAACACTGAAGCTTTCTTT. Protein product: CASSLGTGAVNTEAFF.

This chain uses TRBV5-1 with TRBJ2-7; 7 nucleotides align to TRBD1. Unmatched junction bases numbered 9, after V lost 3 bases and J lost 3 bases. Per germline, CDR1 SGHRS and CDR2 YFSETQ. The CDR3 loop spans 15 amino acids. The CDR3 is CASSSRTGELYEQYF. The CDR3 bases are TGCGCCAGCAGCTCTCGGACAGGTGAGCTCTACGAGCAGTACTTC.

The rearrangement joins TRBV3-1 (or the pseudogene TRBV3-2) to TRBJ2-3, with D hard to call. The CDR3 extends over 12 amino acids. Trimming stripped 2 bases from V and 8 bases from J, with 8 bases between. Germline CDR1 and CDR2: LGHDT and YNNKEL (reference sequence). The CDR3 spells CASSQLVGTQYF. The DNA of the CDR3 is TGTGCCAGCAGCCAACTAGTTGGTACGCAGTATTTT.

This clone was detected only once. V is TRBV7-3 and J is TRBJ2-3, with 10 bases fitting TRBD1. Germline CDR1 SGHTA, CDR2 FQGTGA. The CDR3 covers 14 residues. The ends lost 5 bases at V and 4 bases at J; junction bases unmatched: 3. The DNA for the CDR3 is TGTGCCAGCAGCAGGACAGGGGGTTCAGATACGCAGTATTTT. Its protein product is CASSRTGGSDTQYF.

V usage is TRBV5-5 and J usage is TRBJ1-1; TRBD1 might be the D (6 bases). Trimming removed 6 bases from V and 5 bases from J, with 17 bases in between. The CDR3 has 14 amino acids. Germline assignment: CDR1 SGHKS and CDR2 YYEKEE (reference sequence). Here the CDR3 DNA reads TGTGCCAGCATCCAGGGGATTTTAAGGACTGAAGCTTTCTTT. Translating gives CASIQGILRTEAFF.

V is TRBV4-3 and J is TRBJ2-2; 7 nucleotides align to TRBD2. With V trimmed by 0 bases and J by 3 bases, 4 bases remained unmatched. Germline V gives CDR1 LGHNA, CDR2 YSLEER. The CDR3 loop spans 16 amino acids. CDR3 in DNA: TGCGCCAGCAGCCAAGATACAGCGGGGTACACCGGGGAGCTGTTTTTT. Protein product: CASSQDTAGYTGELFF.

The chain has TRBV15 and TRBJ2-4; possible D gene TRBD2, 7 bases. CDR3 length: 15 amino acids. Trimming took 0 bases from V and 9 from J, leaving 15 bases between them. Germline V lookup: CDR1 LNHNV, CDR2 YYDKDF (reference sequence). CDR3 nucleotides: TGTGCCACCAGCAGAGATCTGCCAGGGGAGGGCATTCAGTACTTC. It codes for CATSRDLPGEGIQYF.

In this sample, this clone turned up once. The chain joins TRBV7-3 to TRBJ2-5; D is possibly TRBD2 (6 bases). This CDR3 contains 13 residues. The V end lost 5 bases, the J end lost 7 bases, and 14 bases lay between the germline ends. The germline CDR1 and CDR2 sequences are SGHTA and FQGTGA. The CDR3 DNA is TGTGCCAGCAGCCCTGGGGCCGGGGGGACCCAGTACTTC. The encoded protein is CASSPGAGGTQYF. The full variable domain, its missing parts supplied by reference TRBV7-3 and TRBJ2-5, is GAGVSQTPSNKVTEKGKYVELRCDPISGHTALYWYRQSLGQGPEFLIYFQGTGAADDSGLPNDRFFAVRPEGSVSTLKIQRTERGDSAVYLCASSPGAGGTQYFGPGTRLLVL.

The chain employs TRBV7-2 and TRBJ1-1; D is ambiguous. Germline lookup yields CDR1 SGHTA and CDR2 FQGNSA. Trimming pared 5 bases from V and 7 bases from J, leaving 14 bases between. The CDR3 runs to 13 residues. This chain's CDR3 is CASSPPRPGEAFF. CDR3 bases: TGTGCCAGCAGCCCCCCCAGGCCGGGTGAAGCTTTCTTT.

Written as DNA, the CDR3 is TGTGCCAGCAGACCGGACAGGCAAAGGGATGGCTACACCTTC. This sequence encodes CASRPDRQRDGYTF. This chain links TRBV6-5 with TRBJ1-2; the match to TRBD1 covers 7 bases. Unmatched junction bases numbered 10, after V lost 6 bases and J lost 6 bases. The germline gives CDR1 MNHEY, CDR2 SVGAGI. The CDR3 loop spans 14 amino acids.